A selection of T cell receptor beta chains follows, all from one sample in a study of a mutant IDH1 vaccine in newly diagnosed glioma. This table comes from immunoSEQ multiplex PCR, and its TCRdb copy is limited to in-frame clones, with some not included. The sample consists of around 60,000 clones, 85% of them appearing once. What these receptors recognize is not known. Sequencing used PBMCs, obtained from a glioma patient whose treatment included an IDH1 peptide vaccine. These receptors were taken from a man younger than 40 with glioma. Each CDR3 is given with its conserved first and last residue. Each record gives: D gene, clone size, V gene, CDR3 length, J gene, CDR3 DNA, CDR3 protein. D genes are given only for firm matches. For some rows the clone size is stated as once, few or many, or as a class when expanded; others skip it.

D gene: NA
clone size: NA
V gene: TRBV28
CDR3 length: 16
J gene: TRBJ2-3
CDR3 DNA: TGTGCCAGCAGCCCGTCTGGCGGGGTAAGCACAGATACGCAGTATTTT
CDR3 protein: CASSPSGGVSTDTQYF

D gene: TRBD1
clone size: once
V gene: TRBV7-7
CDR3 length: 17
J gene: TRBJ2-7
CDR3 DNA: TGTGCCAGCAGCCCTCTAGTTCCCGGGACAGGGGGCTACGAGCAGTACTTC
CDR3 protein: CASSPLVPGTGGYEQYF

D gene: TRBD2
clone size: NA
V gene: TRBV10-2
CDR3 length: 14
J gene: TRBJ2-1
CDR3 DNA: TGCGCCAGCAGCTCCGCGGGGGGGTTCAATGAGCAGTTCTTC
CDR3 protein: CASSSAGGFNEQFF

D gene: TRBD1
clone size: NA
V gene: TRBV5-1
CDR3 length: 15
J gene: TRBJ1-1
CDR3 DNA: TGCGCCAGCAGCTTGGTTACAGGGGGGAACACTGAAGCTTTCTTT
CDR3 protein: CASSLVTGGNTEAFF

D gene: NA
clone size: NA
V gene: TRBV19
CDR3 length: 14
J gene: TRBJ2-2
CDR3 DNA: TGTGCCAGTAGTATAGTCCCGAACACCGGGGAGCTGTTTTTT
CDR3 protein: CASSIVPNTGELFF

D gene: TRBD1
clone size: NA
V gene: TRBV4-1
CDR3 length: 15
J gene: TRBJ2-7
CDR3 DNA: TGCGCCACGAAACCATGGACAGGGGGCGGATACGAGCAGTACTTC
CDR3 protein: CATKPWTGGGYEQYF

D gene: NA
clone size: NA
V gene: TRBV11-3
CDR3 length: 15
J gene: TRBJ1-1
CDR3 DNA: TGTGCCAGCAGCTTAGGACGCGGGGGCGACACTGAAGCTTTCTTT
CDR3 protein: CASSLGRGGDTEAFF

D gene: NA
clone size: NA
V gene: TRBV7-2
CDR3 length: 14
J gene: TRBJ1-2
CDR3 DNA: TGTGCCAGCAGCCCTTTGGGGGCCAGCTATGGCTACACCTTC
CDR3 protein: CASSPLGASYGYTF

D gene: NA
clone size: NA
V gene: TRBV4-1
CDR3 length: 15
J gene: TRBJ2-5
CDR3 DNA: TGCGCCAGCAGCCAGGCCGGGACTGCGGGGGAGACCCAGTACTTC
CDR3 protein: CASSQAGTAGETQYF

D gene: TRBD1
clone size: few
V gene: TRBV6-1
CDR3 length: 14
J gene: TRBJ2-7
CDR3 DNA: TGTGCCAGCAGAGAACAGGGGCGCTCCTACGAGCAGTACTTC
CDR3 protein: CASREQGRSYEQYF

D gene: NA
clone size: NA
V gene: TRBV5-1
CDR3 length: 17
J gene: TRBJ1-2
CDR3 DNA: TGCGCCAGCAGCCGGAGAGGGGTCGGGGTGCTTTGGTATGGCTACACCTTC
CDR3 protein: CASSRRGVGVLWYGYTF

D gene: TRBD2
clone size: NA
V gene: TRBV7-9
CDR3 length: 17
J gene: TRBJ2-5
CDR3 DNA: TGTGCCAGCAGCCCCGACTGGAGCGGGGGGGCTCAAGAGACCCAGTACTTC
CDR3 protein: CASSPDWSGGAQETQYF

D gene: NA
clone size: few
V gene: TRBV18
CDR3 length: 14
J gene: TRBJ1-4
CDR3 DNA: TGTGCCAGCTCACCACTTGGGGATCCAGAAAAACTGTTTTTT
CDR3 protein: CASSPLGDPEKLFF

D gene: NA
clone size: NA
V gene: TRBV9
CDR3 length: 13
J gene: TRBJ1-6
CDR3 DNA: TGTGCCAGCAGTACAACGGGGAATTCACCCCTCCACTTT
CDR3 protein: CASSTTGNSPLHF

D gene: NA
clone size: NA
V gene: TRBV29-1
CDR3 length: 13
J gene: TRBJ1-1
CDR3 DNA: TGCAGCGCCCTCGAATGGGGTCGTACTGAAGCTTTCTTT
CDR3 protein: CSALEWGRTEAFF

D gene: NA
clone size: NA
V gene: TRBV15
CDR3 length: 15
J gene: TRBJ1-5
CDR3 DNA: TGTGCCACCAGCGTTACAAAAGGACGGGGTCAGCCCCAGCATTTT
CDR3 protein: CATSVTKGRGQPQHF

D gene: NA
clone size: NA
V gene: TRBV18
CDR3 length: 15
J gene: TRBJ1-1
CDR3 DNA: TGTGCCAGCTCACCACCGATGGGACAATACACTGAAGCTTTCTTT
CDR3 protein: CASSPPMGQYTEAFF

D gene: NA
clone size: NA
V gene: TRBV5-6
CDR3 length: 15
J gene: TRBJ2-5
CDR3 DNA: TGTGCCAGCAGCTTGGCCCTGGACAGTCAAGAGACCCAGTACTTC
CDR3 protein: CASSLALDSQETQYF

D gene: NA
clone size: NA
V gene: TRBV4-1
CDR3 length: 14
J gene: TRBJ1-4
CDR3 DNA: TGCGCCAGCAGCCGCGGGTGGTCTAATGAAAAACTGTTTTTT
CDR3 protein: CASSRGWSNEKLFF

D gene: NA
clone size: few
V gene: TRBV18
CDR3 length: 15
J gene: TRBJ2-2
CDR3 DNA: TGTGCCAGCTCATCCGGGCAGGGTCAACGCGGGGAGCTGTTTTTT
CDR3 protein: CASSSGQGQRGELFF

D gene: NA
clone size: once
V gene: TRBV5-6
CDR3 length: 12
J gene: TRBJ2-1
CDR3 DNA: TGTGCCAGCAGCTTGCTCTACAATGAGCAGTTCTTC
CDR3 protein: CASSLLYNEQFF

D gene: TRBD1
clone size: NA
V gene: TRBV19
CDR3 length: 16
J gene: TRBJ2-1
CDR3 DNA: TGTGCCAGTAGTCAGACAGGGGGAATCTCCTACAATGAGCAGTTCTTC
CDR3 protein: CASSQTGGISYNEQFF

D gene: NA
clone size: NA
V gene: TRBV5-4
CDR3 length: 13
J gene: TRBJ1-4
CDR3 DNA: TGTGCCAGCAGCTCACTCATGAATGAAAAACTGTTTTTT
CDR3 protein: CASSSLMNEKLFF

D gene: NA
clone size: NA
V gene: TRBV6-1
CDR3 length: 17
J gene: TRBJ1-2
CDR3 DNA: TGTGCCAGCAGTGAATTCGGGGCAGGGAGTGCTAACTATGGCTACACCTTC
CDR3 protein: CASSEFGAGSANYGYTF

D gene: TRBD1
clone size: NA
V gene: TRBV19
CDR3 length: 16
J gene: TRBJ1-6
CDR3 DNA: TGTGCCAGTAGCACATCAATGACAGGGTGGGCTTCACCCCTCCACTTT
CDR3 protein: CASSTSMTGWASPLHF

D gene: NA
clone size: NA
V gene: TRBV13
CDR3 length: 15
J gene: TRBJ2-7
CDR3 DNA: TGTGCCAGCAGCTTAGCTGACAGGCCATCCTACGAGCAGTACTTC
CDR3 protein: CASSLADRPSYEQYF

D gene: NA
clone size: NA
V gene: TRBV5-1
CDR3 length: 16
J gene: TRBJ2-2
CDR3 DNA: TGCGCCAGCAGCTCCCCCGGGACCCGAGACACCGGGGAGCTGTTTTTT
CDR3 protein: CASSSPGTRDTGELFF

D gene: NA
clone size: NA
V gene: TRBV18
CDR3 length: 17
J gene: TRBJ1-1
CDR3 DNA: TGTGCCAGCTCACCATACATCAGGGCCCGGGGGAACACTGAAGCTTTCTTT
CDR3 protein: CASSPYIRARGNTEAFF

D gene: NA
clone size: NA
V gene: TRBV30
CDR3 length: 9
J gene: TRBJ1-1
CDR3 DNA: TGTGCCCTGGGGGGGAGAGCTTTCTTT
CDR3 protein: CALGGRAFF

D gene: NA
clone size: NA
V gene: TRBV28
CDR3 length: 11
J gene: TRBJ2-7
CDR3 DNA: TGTGCCAGCAGTTTCTTACACGAGCAGTACTTC
CDR3 protein: CASSFLHEQYF

D gene: NA
clone size: NA
V gene: TRBV14
CDR3 length: 17
J gene: TRBJ2-2
CDR3 DNA: TGTGCCAGCAGCCAAGGTTTGGTGGGGGCCAACACCGGGGAGCTGTTTTTT
CDR3 protein: CASSQGLVGANTGELFF

D gene: NA
clone size: once
V gene: TRBV5-1
CDR3 length: 17
J gene: TRBJ2-1
CDR3 DNA: TGCGCCAGCACTTCGAGGCCAGACACGAGCTCCTACAATGAGCAGTTCTTC
CDR3 protein: CASTSRPDTSSYNEQFF

D gene: NA
clone size: once
V gene: TRBV28
CDR3 length: 16
J gene: TRBJ2-7
CDR3 DNA: TGTGCCAGCAGCCCCGGGACGTTTGCCAGCTCCTACGAGCAGTACTTC
CDR3 protein: CASSPGTFASSYEQYF